This T cell receptor beta chain was captured by sequencing in a study of shared clonotypes between healthy human individuals. The CDR3 has 14 amino acids. Germline V gives CDR1 KGHSH, CDR2 LQKENI. The germline V and J ends were trimmed by 5 bases and 1 base, with 8 bases remaining between them. Several immunoSEQ 96-well plates shared each subset's DNA, each plate a replicate. Only in-frame clones appear in the TCRdb table, and some are missing; sequencing was by immunoSEQ multiplex PCR. This repertoire shows 450,000 to 500,000 clones, around 73% found once; its top ten account for approximately 12%. A word on this clone: The sample holds other DNA sequences that translate to the same CDR3.

The chain combines TRBV18 with TRBJ2-2; maybe TRBD1 (5 bases). This receptor was taken from a woman aged 40-49 years in good health. Some clones in this sample may be carry-over from other donors' samples. Sequencing was performed on PBMCs. The CDR3 bases are TGTGCCAGCTCAACAACAGGGAACACCGGGGAGCTGTTTTTT. Protein product: CASSTTGNTGELFF.